This section outlines one T cell receptor (beta chain) sequence together with its context. Its specificity is not known. Extraction yielded at least 6 micrograms of total RNA per sample. This entry is derived from a study of blood T cells in healthy people across ages. A sample-barcoded 5' primer and a J-beta primer mix were used in a second PCR of about 6 to 12 cycles. CDR3-containing paired-end reads numbering at least 2.5 million came from each sample. TCRdb itself ran the 5' RACE reads through MiXCR, one entry per CDR3 protein. This table holds about 1 million distinct CDR3 sequences, 35% to 50% found once. The V and J ends lost 6 bases and 5 bases respectively, with 16 bases between them. Germline V lookup: CDR1 MNHEY, CDR2 SVGEGT. The CDR3 has 14 residues. General study results and limits: The fall in TCR beta diversity per million T cells was roughly linear with age. Donor CMV status was unknown, possibly confounding expanded clonotype changes.

The TCR sequence derives from a woman aged 60-75 years in good health. The sequenced sample was blood. The chain has TRBV6-2 or TRBV6-3 and TRBJ2-5; D is unresolved. CDR3 loop: CASSRKDSWETQYF. The CDR3 nucleotides read TGTGCCAGCAGCCGCAAGGATTCATGGGAGACCCAGTACTTC.